This paragraph covers one T cell receptor beta chain sequence. Its matching antigen is unknown. Profiling relied on immunoSEQ multiplex PCR, and the TCRdb table lists in-frame clones only, not all of them. The sample carries 180,000 or so clones, more than 75% recorded once. This sample is drawn from a study of cytomegalovirus exposure and HLA in healthy donors. Study information: The 110 or so validation repertoires used the same platform as the roughly 670 first-cohort repertoires, a later analysis reported.

V was pared by 1 base and J by 2 bases, with 14 bases between. This CDR3 region has 16 residues. Germline V gene sequence: CDR1 SGHAT, CDR2 FQNNGV. A roughly 120-subject validation cohort, separate from the 666-subject first cohort, supplied the donors. General study points: The classifier reportedly diagnosed cytomegalovirus status with high sensitivity and specificity.

The TCR comes from a man under 40 in good health and CMV-seropositive. Sequencing used PBMCs. The gene calls are TRBV11-2 and TRBJ2-5, with D perhaps matching TRBD2 (6 bases). The CDR3 region is CASSLGTNSIQETQYF. For the CDR3, the DNA is TGTGCCAGCAGCTTAGGGACTAACTCGATACAAGAGACCCAGTACTTC.